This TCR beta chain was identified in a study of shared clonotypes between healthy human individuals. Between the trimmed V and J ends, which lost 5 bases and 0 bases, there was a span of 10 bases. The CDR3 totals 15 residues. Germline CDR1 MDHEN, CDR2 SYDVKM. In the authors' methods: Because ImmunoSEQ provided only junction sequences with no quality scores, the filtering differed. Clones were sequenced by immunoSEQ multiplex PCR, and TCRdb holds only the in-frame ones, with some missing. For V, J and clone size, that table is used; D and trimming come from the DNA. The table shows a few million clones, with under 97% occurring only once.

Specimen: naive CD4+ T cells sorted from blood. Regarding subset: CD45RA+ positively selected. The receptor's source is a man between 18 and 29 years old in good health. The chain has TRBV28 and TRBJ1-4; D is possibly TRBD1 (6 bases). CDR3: CASSRRTATNEKLFF. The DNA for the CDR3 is TGTGCCAGCAGTCGACGGACAGCAACTAATGAAAAACTGTTTTTT.